Below are 11 T cell receptor beta chains sequenced from a single sample in a study of hypomethylating agent response in myelodysplastic syndrome. TCRdb's copy holds only in-frame clones and misses some; the assay was immunoSEQ multiplex PCR. Here the sample spans roughly 4,500 clones, approximately 75% being singletons. Sample: bone marrow, taken before or after starting hypomethylating agent treatment for myelodysplastic syndrome (not recorded which). The source is a human donor with myelodysplastic syndrome.

The V gene is TRBV11-2, the J gene TRBJ2-7, with no clear D. CDR3 length: 13 amino acids. V lost 2 bases to trimming and J lost 5 bases, with 10 bases between them. Germline loops: CDR1 SGHAT, CDR2 FQNNGV. This chain's CDR3 is CASSLRLNHEQYF. The CDR3 DNA reads TGTGCCAGCAGCTTACGACTCAACCACGAGCAGTACTTC.

The V call is TRBV6-5, the J call TRBJ2-1, with D perhaps TRBD1 or TRBD2 (5 bases each). With 2 bases removed from V and 1 base from J, the gap between germline ends came to 6 bases. In germline, CDR1 is MNHEY, CDR2 SVGAGI. This CDR3 is built from 14 residues. CDR3: CASSYGGSYNEQFF. Here the CDR3 DNA reads TGTGCCAGCAGTTACGGGGGATCCTACAATGAGCAGTTCTTC.

This chain links TRBV7-2 with TRBJ1-6; D may be TRBD1 (5 bases). V gave up 3 bases and J gave up 7 bases, with 10 bases separating them. This CDR3 is 14 amino acids long. CDR1 and CDR2 from the germline V gene are SGHTA and FQGNSA. The CDR3 coding sequence is TGTGCCAGCAGCTTCGCGGGGGGAAATTCACCCCTCCACTTT. Protein product: CASSFAGGNSPLHF.

This chain connects TRBV29-1 to TRBJ2-7; D unresolved. This CDR3 spans 12 amino acids. Germline-derived CDR1 and CDR2 are SQVTM and ANQGSEA. V lost 7 bases and J 0 bases, leaving 10 bases between the germline ends. CDR3 DNA sequence: TGCAGCGCCGCGGTTAACTCCTACGAGCAGTACTTC. Translated, it gives CSAAVNSYEQYF.

V and J are TRBV5-5 and TRBJ2-5; D call uncertain. Germline V CDR1 and CDR2: SGHKS, YYEKEE (reference sequence). V lost 6 bases to trimming and J lost 3 bases, with 18 bases between them. The CDR3 is made up of 15 amino acids. The CDR3 sequence is CASTRDMTGKETQYF. The CDR3 DNA is TGTGCCAGCACCAGAGACATGACCGGTAAAGAGACCCAGTACTTC.

V usage is TRBV7-9 and J usage is TRBJ2-3, with D possibly TRBD2 on 5 matching bases. The germline gives CDR1 SEHNR, CDR2 FQNEAQ (reference sequence). This CDR3 has 12 residues. V lost 4 bases and J lost 5, with 7 bases in between. The CDR3 loop reads CASSYAGDTQYF. DNA of the CDR3: TGTGCCAGCAGCTACGCGGGAGATACGCAGTATTTT.

The gene calls are TRBV5-6 and TRBJ1-5; D remains ambiguous. Germline CDR1 reads SGHDT; CDR2 reads YYEEEE. V lost 1 base and J 1 base, leaving 12 bases between the germline ends. The CDR3 consists of 16 residues. CDR3 sequence (DNA): TGTGCCAGCAGCTTGTCTCCGACCGGGAGCAATCAGCCCCAGCATTTT. This translates into CASSLSPTGSNQPQHF. The variable domain in full, with the rest retrieved from reference TRBV5-6 and TRBJ1-5, is DAGVTQSPTHLIKTRGQQVTLRCSPKSGHDTVSWYQQALGQGPQFIFQYYEEEERQRGNFPDRFSGHQFPNYSSELNVNALLLGDSALYLCASSLSPTGSNQPQHFGDGTRLSIL.

This clone qualifies as large. V is TRBV7-2 and J is TRBJ2-7; D might be TRBD1 (6 bases). CDR1 and CDR2 from the germline V gene are SGHTA and FQGNSA. The CDR3 consists of 12 residues. V was trimmed by 8 bases and J by 6 bases, leaving 14 bases between them. DNA for the CDR3: TGTGCCAGCGATCGGGACACTTCCGAGCAGTACTTC. Translated: CASDRDTSEQYF.

The J gene is TRBJ2-2, the V gene TRBV6-5; D gene unclear. CDR3 size: 13 residues. V was trimmed by 2 bases and J by 6 bases, leaving 7 bases between them. CDR1 MNHEY and CDR2 SVGAGI come from the germline V gene. CDR3 sequence reads: CASSYEVAGELFF. CDR3 sequence (DNA): TGTGCCAGCAGTTACGAGGTCGCCGGGGAGCTGTTTTTT.

This clone has just one count. The CDR3 DNA reads TGTGCCAGCAGGATGAAAGCGACAGGGGGCGCTTGGGTATCCTACGAGCAGTACTTC. It specifies CASRMKATGGAWVSYEQYF. The genes are TRBV27 and TRBJ2-7; 10 positions agree with TRBD1. The CDR3 is 19 residues long. CDR1 and CDR2 from the germline V gene are MNHEY and SMNVEV (reference sequence). J gave up 1 base and V 6 bases, and 18 bases lay outside the gene matches.

The V and J genes are TRBV16 and TRBJ1-4; the D is unclear. V lost 4 bases and J lost 4, with 10 bases in between. From germline, CDR1 is KGHSY and CDR2 FQNENV. The CDR3 has 14 amino acids. CDR3 in DNA: TGTGCCAGCAGCCCGGCCGGGAATAATGAAAAACTGTTTTTT. This encodes CASSPAGNNEKLFF.